Listed below are T cell receptor beta chains from one sample, sequenced in a study of post-analysis software for immune sequencing data. TCRdb analysed the PCR reads with MiXCR anew, one entry per CDR3 protein. The sample records about 430,000 distinct CDR3 sequences, about 39% being singletons. Sample: blood. The receptors shown here come from a girl aged 2-10 years with multiple sclerosis. Each CDR3 is given with its conserved first and last residue. The order of the fields is V gene, D gene, J gene, clone size, CDR3 protein, CDR3 DNA. The D gene is left open where the match is weak. Only some rows state a clone size, as once, few, many or a class for expanded clones.

TRBV29-1	-	TRBJ1-2	-	CSVEKGNYGYTF	TGCAGCGTTGAAAAGGGCAACTATGGCTACACCTTC
TRBV12-3/TRBV12-4	-	TRBJ2-1	medium-sized	CASSTPTPGRMGNEQFF	TGTGCCAGCAGTACGCCGACCCCAGGGAGAATGGGCAATGAGCAGTTCTTC
TRBV25-1	-	TRBJ2-7	-	CASSGGRGRNEQYF	TGTGCCAGCAGTGGCGGACGGGGTCGGAACGAGCAGTACTTC
TRBV20-1	-	TRBJ2-5	few	CSATYGSKETQYF	TGCAGTGCTACCTATGGTAGCAAGGAGACCCAGTACTTC
TRBV7-9	TRBD1	TRBJ1-5	-	CASSLPRQGTFGSNQPQHF	TGTGCCAGCAGCTTACCTAGACAGGGAACGTTCGGTAGCAATCAGCCCCAGCATTTT
TRBV19	TRBD1	TRBJ1-2	-	CASSIRDSLNYGYTF	TGTGCCAGTAGTATCCGGGACAGCTTAAACTATGGCTACACCTTC
TRBV6-1	TRBD1	TRBJ2-3	-	CASSDGQGAADTQYF	TGTGCCAGCAGTGATGGACAGGGGGCTGCAGATACGCAGTATTTT
TRBV15	-	TRBJ2-5	few	CATSPGFQETQYF	TGTGCCACCAGCCCAGGGTTCCAAGAGACCCAGTACTTC
TRBV10-3	TRBD1	TRBJ2-3	-	CAISESPDRALDTQYF	TGTGCCATCAGTGAGTCGCCGGACAGGGCATTAGATACGCAGTATTTT
TRBV5-5	-	TRBJ2-3	-	CASSIETATDTQYF	TGTGCCAGCAGCATCGAAACAGCCACAGATACGCAGTATTTT
TRBV20-1	-	TRBJ2-7	-	CSARAGVYEQYF	TGCAGTGCTAGAGCAGGAGTATACGAGCAGTACTTC
TRBV25-1	TRBD2	TRBJ2-7	few	CASSPGGVEQYF	TGTGCCAGCAGTCCTGGGGGGGTCGAGCAGTACTTC
TRBV3-1	-	TRBJ1-1	-	CASSQGTSGFEAFF	TGTGCCAGCAGCCAAGGGACATCAGGTTTTGAAGCTTTCTTT
TRBV28	TRBD2	TRBJ2-5	few	CASSFVRTRSGSGTTLETQYF	TGTGCCAGCAGTTTTGTTAGGACCCGTAGCGGGAGCGGGACGACATTGGAGACCCAGTACTTC
TRBV7-9	TRBD2	TRBJ2-3	-	CASSTGRTTDPQYF	TGTGCCAGCAGCACCGGGAGGACCACAGATCCGCAGTATTTT
TRBV4-3	-	TRBJ1-5	once	CASSQEWGPISPQHF	TGCGCCAGCAGCCAAGAATGGGGCCCAATCAGCCCCCAGCATTTT
TRBV21-1	-	TRBJ2-3	-	CASSVTGADTQYF	TGTGCCAGCAGCGTAACAGGGGCAGATACGCAGTATTTT
TRBV7-8	-	TRBJ2-5	few	CASSTRQSRVTQYF	TGTGCCAGCAGTACGAGACAGTCGAGGGTGACCCAGTACTTC
TRBV27	-	TRBJ2-1	-	CASSPSRRSSYNEQFF	TGTGCCAGCAGTCCAAGTAGGAGGAGCTCCTACAATGAGCAGTTCTTC
TRBV29-1	TRBD2	TRBJ2-1	few	CSAGPGLAGTLLLDNEQFF	TGCAGCGCCGGACCGGGACTAGCGGGGACCCTCCTCCTCGACAATGAGCAGTTCTTC
TRBV5-6	-	TRBJ1-5	-	CASSLQAGSQPQHF	TGTGCCAGCAGCTTACAGGCCGGGAGTCAGCCCCAGCATTTT
TRBV27	TRBD1	TRBJ1-5	-	CASSFGQGTNQPQHF	TGTGCCAGCAGTTTCGGACAGGGGACTAATCAGCCCCAGCATTTT
TRBV6-5	-	TRBJ1-2	few	CASSRQRGRGGYTF	TGTGCCAGCAGTCGTCAACGGGGGCGGGGTGGCTACACCTTC
TRBV7-9	TRBD1	TRBJ2-5	-	CASSLGTGRPETQYF	TGTGCCAGCAGCTTGGGGACAGGGAGGCCAGAGACCCAGTACTTC
TRBV5-1	-	TRBJ2-7	once	CASSDARGYEQYF	TGCGCCAGCAGCGACGCCAGGGGTTACGAGCAGTACTTC
TRBV20-1	TRBD2	TRBJ2-1	-	CSAIVTRLAPYNEQFF	TGCAGTGCTATAGTAACAAGACTAGCTCCCTACAATGAGCAGTTCTTC
TRBV29-1	TRBD1	TRBJ2-3	-	CSVELSGGIDTRYF	TGCAGCGTTGAATTGTCAGGGGGCATAGATACGCGGTATTTT
TRBV12-3/TRBV12-4	-	TRBJ1-1	few	CASSFQDPNTEAFF	TGTGCCAGCAGTTTTCAGGACCCGAACACTGAAGCTTTCTTT
TRBV9	-	TRBJ1-2	-	CASSIARGGYGYTF	TGTGCCAGCAGCATAGCAAGGGGTGGCTATGGCTACACCTTC
TRBV4-3	-	TRBJ2-7	-	CASSQGIGGVLAYEQYF	TGCGCCAGCAGCCAAGGGATCGGAGGGGTTTTAGCCTACGAGCAGTACTTC
TRBV27	TRBD2	TRBJ2-5	-	CASSSGLAGVQQYF	TGTGCCAGCAGTTCGGGACTAGCGGGCGTGCAGCAGTACTTC
TRBV10-3	TRBD1	TRBJ2-3	few	CAIREDRGTDTQYF	TGTGCCATCAGGGAGGACAGGGGCACAGATACGCAGTATTTT